The 22 T cell receptor beta chains below come from one sample, sequenced in a study of OX40 agonist ivuxolimab in advanced cancers. Some clones are missing from TCRdb's copy, which holds only in-frame ones; the method was immunoSEQ multiplex PCR. The sample consists of about 75,000 clones, roughly 85% of them appearing once. This sample comprised CD4+ or CD8+ T cells sorted from blood, obtained in a trial of the OX40 agonist ivuxolimab. The receptors originated from an adult with an advanced solid tumor such as melanoma, head and neck, liver or kidney cancer.

J is TRBJ2-5 and V is TRBV15; D is uncertain. The CDR3 loop spans 12 amino acids. The ends were cut back, 0 bases at V and 5 bases at J, with 4 bases in the middle. Germline CDR1 and CDR2: LNHNV and YYDKDF (reference sequence). The CDR3 DNA reads as TGTGCCACCAGCAGAGATCTGGAGACCCAGTACTTC. It encodes CATSRDLETQYF.

This clone has a single count. V gene TRBV28 combines with J gene TRBJ1-2, with TRBD1 matching over 10 bases. The germline CDR1 and CDR2 sequences are MDHEN and SYDVKM. The CDR3 loop spans 14 amino acids. The J segment lost 4 bases and the V segment lost 6 bases, leaving 5 bases of the junction unmatched. The CDR3 reads CASRLTGGPYGYTF. CDR3 sequence (DNA): TGTGCCAGCAGACTGACAGGGGGCCCCTATGGCTACACCTTC.

The chain combines TRBV28 with TRBJ2-7; D may be TRBD1 (6 bases). Per germline, CDR1 MDHEN and CDR2 SYDVKM. This CDR3 spans 15 amino acids. Trimming left V 6 bases short and J 5 bases short, with 20 bases between. CDR3: CASSFSGTLENEQYF. CDR3 bases: TGTGCCAGCAGCTTTTCGGGGACACTAGAGAACGAGCAGTACTTC.

V and J are TRBV6-6 and TRBJ2-5; D perhaps matches TRBD2 (6 bases). The germline gives CDR1 MNHNY, CDR2 SVGAGI (reference sequence). V lost 6 bases and J lost 0, with 11 bases in between. This CDR3 comprises 14 residues. The CDR3 loop is CASSNRDYQETQYF. The CDR3 DNA sequence: TGTGCCAGCAGCAACCGGGACTACCAAGAGACCCAGTACTTC.

This clone was detected a few times. In the same sample, other DNA sequences code for this CDR3. This chain connects TRBV19 to TRBJ2-5; 7 bases are a match to TRBD1. Germline V gene data show CDR1 as LNHDA and CDR2 as SQIVND (reference sequence). V trimming: 7 bases; J trimming: 3 bases; junction bases outside the gene matches: 5. The CDR3 is 13 residues long. CDR3 region: CASKGRGKETQYF. DNA of the CDR3: TGTGCCAGTAAGGGCAGGGGGAAAGAGACCCAGTACTTC.

This clone was seen only once. The genes are TRBV2 and TRBJ2-3; a weak D match, TRBD1 (5 bases). Germline V gene sequence: CDR1 SNHLY, CDR2 FYNNEI. Trimming left V 8 bases short and J 0 bases short, with 12 bases between. The CDR3 length is 14 residues. The CDR3 bases are TGTGCCAGCCGCTGGGGCTCTAGCACAGATACGCAGTATTTT. It translates to CASRWGSSTDTQYF.

V gene TRBV10-3 combines with J gene TRBJ2-7; 11 bases are shared with TRBD1. The CDR3 spans 14 residues. V lost 11 bases, J lost 3 bases, and 9 bases stayed unmatched. Germline V gene data show CDR1 as ENHRY and CDR2 as SYGVKD. CDR3 in DNA: TGTGCCGCCGGGACAGGGGGAACCCTCTACGAGCAGTACTTC. Residues: CAAGTGGTLYEQYF.

V and J are TRBV28 and TRBJ2-3; TRBD2 might be the D (6 bases). The V and J ends lost 5 bases and 0 bases respectively, with 12 bases between them. Germline assignment: CDR1 MDHEN and CDR2 SYDVKM. The CDR3 consists of 15 residues. DNA for the CDR3: TGTGCCAGCAGTGCCGGGACTCTTAGCACAGATACGCAGTATTTT. It encodes CASSAGTLSTDTQYF.

The count of this clone is one. The chain links TRBV18 to TRBJ1-6; TRBD1 is a possible D gene (5 bases). The CDR3 is 15 amino acids. V lost 4 bases and J 6 bases, leaving 13 bases between the germline ends. Germline V gene lookup returns CDR1 KGHSH and CDR2 LQKENI. CDR3 DNA: TGTGCCAGCTCACTAGCCGGGACTAGTAATTCACCCCTCCACTTT. Protein product: CASSLAGTSNSPLHF.

The chain uses TRBV5-5 and TRBJ2-3; D is uncertain. Germline values: CDR1 SGHKS, CDR2 YYEKEE (reference sequence). The V and J ends lost 0 bases and 5 bases respectively, with 7 bases between them. The CDR3 covers 13 residues. DNA for the CDR3: TGTGCCAGCAGCTTGGGTGACCGAGATACGCAGTATTTT. Translation gives CASSLGDRDTQYF.

The chain is built from TRBV2 and TRBJ2-5, with D unresolved. Germline values: CDR1 SNHLY, CDR2 FYNNEI. V was clipped by 2 bases and J by 4 bases, with 8 bases between them. The CDR3 is 13 amino acids. CDR3 nucleotides: TGTGCCAGCAGTGAAATGGCAGTAGAGACCCAGTACTTC. Protein product: CASSEMAVETQYF.

CDR3 sequence (DNA): TGTGCCAGCAGCTTCCCCCAGGGGGCTTTCACAGATACGCAGTATTTT. Its translation is CASSFPQGAFTDTQYF. The gene calls are TRBV7-9 and TRBJ2-3, with 8 positions matching TRBD1. This CDR3 is 16 amino acids long. The V segment lost 3 bases and the J segment 2 bases; nucleotides outside the gene matches: 7. CDR1 and CDR2 (germline): SEHNR, FQNEAQ (reference sequence).

The J gene is TRBJ1-1, the V gene TRBV6-5, with a weak D call TRBD1 (6 bases). Trimming took off 6 bases at V and 1 base at J, with 6 bases between the two ends. The CDR3 has 12 amino acids. CDR1 and CDR2 (germline): MNHEY, SVGAGI. The CDR3, as DNA: TGTGCCAGCAGGACAGGGAACACTGAAGCTTTCTTT. This translates into CASRTGNTEAFF.

This clone came up once. This chain connects TRBV6-1 to TRBJ2-5; D unclear. This CDR3 comprises 14 residues. CDR1 and CDR2 (germline): MNHNS, SASEGT. V shed 4 bases and J shed 2 bases, with 11 bases lying between them. CDR3 protein: CASSAQDTQETQYF. DNA of the CDR3: TGTGCCAGCAGTGCCCAAGACACGCAAGAGACCCAGTACTTC.

CDR3 amino acids: CSVEESQGSTEAFF. The CDR3 DNA follows: TGCAGCGTTGAAGAATCACAGGGGAGCACTGAAGCTTTCTTT. The chain carries TRBV29-1 and TRBJ1-1; TRBD1 aligns across 7 bases. Trimming took 0 bases from V and 4 from J; bases not matched to a gene: 5. CDR3 length: 14 residues. CDR1 and CDR2 from the germline V gene are SQVTM and ANQGSEA. The entire variable domain, with the rest obtained from reference TRBV29-1 and TRBJ1-1, is as follows: SAVISQKPSRDICQRGTSLTIQCQVDSQVTMMFWYRQQPGQSLTLIATANQGSEATYESGFVIDKFPISRPNLTFSTLTVSNMSPEDSSIYLCSVEESQGSTEAFFGQGTRLTVV.

The chain recombines TRBV6-1 with TRBJ1-1; D call uncertain. Trimming pared 6 bases from V and 5 bases from J, leaving 13 bases between. Germline assignment: CDR1 MNHNS and CDR2 SASEGT. This CDR3 contains 13 residues. CDR3 region: CASSVMGHTEAFF. For the CDR3, the DNA is TGTGCCAGCAGCGTAATGGGCCATACTGAAGCTTTCTTT.

The chain links TRBV18 to TRBJ2-7, with 7 bases fitting TRBD1. There are 13 residues in the CDR3. V dropped 6 bases and J dropped 2; count of bases not matched to a gene: 4. CDR1 and CDR2 (germline): KGHSH, LQKENI. The CDR3 DNA sequence: TGTGCCAGCTCTCGACAGGGAACCTACGAGCAGTACTTC. As protein: CASSRQGTYEQYF.

The rearrangement joins TRBV6-5 to TRBJ1-1; D may be TRBD1 (5 bases). This CDR3 comprises 13 residues. The V gene's germline CDR1 is MNHEY and CDR2 SVGAGI. V lost 7 bases and J 4 bases, leaving 13 bases between the germline ends. CDR3 nucleotide sequence: TGTGCCAGCATGGGCAGGGAAAGCACTGAAGCTTTCTTT. Translated, it gives CASMGRESTEAFF.

This rearrangement joins TRBV28 to TRBJ2-7, with D maybe TRBD2 (5 bases). CDR1 and CDR2 (germline): MDHEN, SYDVKM. V lost 4 bases to trimming and J lost 0 bases, with 10 bases between them. This CDR3 has 14 amino acids. This chain's CDR3 is CASSSAGHSYEQYF. The CDR3 DNA reads TGTGCCAGCAGTTCCGCGGGTCACTCCTACGAGCAGTACTTC. Using reference TRBV28 and TRBJ2-7 for the parts outside the CDR3, the full variable domain is DVKVTQSSRYLVKRTGEKVFLECVQDMDHENMFWYRQDPGLGLRLIYFSYDVKMKEKGDIPEGYSVSREKKERFSLILESASTNQTSMYLCASSSAGHSYEQYFGPGTRLTVT.

The V call is TRBV6-5, the J call TRBJ1-5; TRBD1 is a possible D gene (5 bases). Trimming took off 8 bases at V and 0 bases at J, with 14 bases between the two ends. The CDR3 has 15 amino acids. Germline V lookup: CDR1 MNHEY, CDR2 SVGAGI. CDR3 in amino acids: CASRFRGDSNQPQHF. The CDR3 nucleotides read TGTGCCAGCCGTTTTCGGGGGGATAGCAATCAGCCCCAGCATTTT.

The rearrangement uses TRBV5-1 and TRBJ2-5; 7 nucleotides agree with TRBD2. This CDR3 contains 14 residues. From germline, CDR1 is SGHRS and CDR2 YFSETQ. Trimming removed 4 bases from V and 5 bases from J; junction bases left unmatched: 8. For the CDR3, the DNA is TGCGCCAGCAGCCTTGGGGGGGAAGGGGAGACCCAGTACTTC. Its protein is CASSLGGEGETQYF.

The chain is built from TRBV5-1 and TRBJ2-1, with TRBD2 matching 8 bases. The CDR3 contains 14 residues. The V segment lost 8 bases and the J segment 8 bases; nucleotides outside the gene matches: 12. From germline, CDR1 is SGHRS and CDR2 YFSETQ. The CDR3 loop reads CASRTGTSGHEQFF. CDR3 sequence (DNA): TGCGCCAGTAGAACCGGGACTAGTGGGCATGAGCAGTTCTTC.